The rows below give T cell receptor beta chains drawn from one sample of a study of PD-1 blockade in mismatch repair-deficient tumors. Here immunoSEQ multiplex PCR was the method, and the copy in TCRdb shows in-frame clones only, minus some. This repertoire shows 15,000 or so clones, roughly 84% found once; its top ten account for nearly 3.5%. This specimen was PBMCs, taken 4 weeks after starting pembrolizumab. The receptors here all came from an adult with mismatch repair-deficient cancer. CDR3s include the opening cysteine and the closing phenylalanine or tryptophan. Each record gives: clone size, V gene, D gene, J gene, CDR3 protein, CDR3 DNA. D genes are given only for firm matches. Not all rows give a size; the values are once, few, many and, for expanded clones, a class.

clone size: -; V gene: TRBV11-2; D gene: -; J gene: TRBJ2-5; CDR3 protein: CASSTVESVYPQETQYF; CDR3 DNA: TGTGCCAGCAGCACAGTAGAGTCAGTATACCCCCAAGAGACCCAGTACTTC
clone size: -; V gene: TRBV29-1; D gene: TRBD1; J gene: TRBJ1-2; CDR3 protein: CSVEDWDRGAGGYTF; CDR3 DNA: TGCAGCGTTGAAGATTGGGACAGGGGTGCAGGGGGCTACACCTTC
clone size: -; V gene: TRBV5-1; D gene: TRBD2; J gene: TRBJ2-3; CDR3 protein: CASSSISSGSTTDTQYF; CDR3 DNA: TGCGCCAGCAGCTCCATATCTAGCGGGAGTACCACAGATACGCAGTATTTT
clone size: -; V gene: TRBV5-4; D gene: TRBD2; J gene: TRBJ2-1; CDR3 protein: CASSDSGLADHSYNEQFF; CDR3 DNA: TGTGCCAGCAGCGACTCTGGACTAGCGGACCACTCCTACAATGAGCAGTTCTTC
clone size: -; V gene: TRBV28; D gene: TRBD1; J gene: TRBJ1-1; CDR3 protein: CASSRGQASYPEAFF; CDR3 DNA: TGTGCCAGCAGCCGCGGACAGGCCTCATACCCCGAAGCTTTCTTT
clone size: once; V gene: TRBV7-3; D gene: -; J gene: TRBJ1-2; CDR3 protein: CASSLEEGIGYTF; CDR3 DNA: TGTGCCAGCAGCTTAGAGGAGGGTATCGGCTACACCTTC
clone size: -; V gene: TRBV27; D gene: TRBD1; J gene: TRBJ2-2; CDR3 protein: CASSKDRGTGELFF; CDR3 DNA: TGTGCCAGCAGTAAGGACAGGGGTACCGGGGAGCTGTTTTTT
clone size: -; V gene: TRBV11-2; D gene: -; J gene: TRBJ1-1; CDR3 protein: CASRSLAQGPQAFF; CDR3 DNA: TGTGCCAGCAGATCCCTCGCACAGGGTCCCCAAGCTTTCTTT
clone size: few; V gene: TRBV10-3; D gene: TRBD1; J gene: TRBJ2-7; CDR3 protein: CAVMGQVYEQYF; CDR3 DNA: TGTGCCGTCATGGGACAGGTCTACGAGCAGTACTTC
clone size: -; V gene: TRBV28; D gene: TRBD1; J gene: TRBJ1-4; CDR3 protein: CASSSWGGQGAETNEKLFF; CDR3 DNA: TGTGCCAGCAGTTCTTGGGGGGGACAGGGGGCAGAAACTAATGAAAAACTGTTTTTT
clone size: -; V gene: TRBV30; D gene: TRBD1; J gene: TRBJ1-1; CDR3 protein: CAWTPDRVAEAFF; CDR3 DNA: TGTGCCTGGACACCAGACAGGGTAGCTGAAGCTTTCTTT
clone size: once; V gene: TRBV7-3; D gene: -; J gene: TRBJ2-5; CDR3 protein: CASSLMRQETQYF; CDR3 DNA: TGTGCCAGCAGCTTAATGCGGCAAGAGACCCAGTACTTC
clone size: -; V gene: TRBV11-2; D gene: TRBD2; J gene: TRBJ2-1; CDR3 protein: CASSGRTSGSSNEQFF; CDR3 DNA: TGTGCCAGCAGCGGGAGGACTAGCGGGAGTTCCAATGAGCAGTTCTTC
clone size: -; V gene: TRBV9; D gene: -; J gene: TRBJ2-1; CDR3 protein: CASSAGTPRNEQFF; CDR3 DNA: TGTGCCAGCAGCGCCGGGACTCCTAGGAATGAGCAGTTCTTC
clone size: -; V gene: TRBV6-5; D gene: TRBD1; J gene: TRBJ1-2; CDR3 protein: CASSTTGTAYGYTF; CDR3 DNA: TGTGCCAGCAGTACGACCGGGACAGCCTATGGCTACACCTTC
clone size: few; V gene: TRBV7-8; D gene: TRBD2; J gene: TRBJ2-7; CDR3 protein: CASSLVTSGRFYEQYF; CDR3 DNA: TGTGCCAGCAGCTTAGTGACTAGCGGGAGGTTCTACGAGCAGTACTTC
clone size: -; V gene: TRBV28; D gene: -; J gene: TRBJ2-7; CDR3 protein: CASTRGGPISSYEQYF; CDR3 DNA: TGTGCCAGCACTCGAGGAGGACCAATTAGCTCCTACGAGCAGTACTTC
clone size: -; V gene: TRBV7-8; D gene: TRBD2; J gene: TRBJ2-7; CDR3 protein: CASSLVAGAYEQYF; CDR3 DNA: TGTGCCAGCAGCTTAGTCGCGGGAGCCTACGAGCAGTACTTC
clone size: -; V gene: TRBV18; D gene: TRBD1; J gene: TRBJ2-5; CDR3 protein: CASSRQGALQETQYF; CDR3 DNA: TGTGCCAGCTCACGACAGGGGGCCCTCCAAGAGACCCAGTACTTC
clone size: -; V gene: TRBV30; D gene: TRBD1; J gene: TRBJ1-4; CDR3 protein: CAWSPGTGATNEKLFF; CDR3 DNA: TGTGCCTGGAGTCCAGGGACAGGTGCAACTAATGAAAAACTGTTTTTT
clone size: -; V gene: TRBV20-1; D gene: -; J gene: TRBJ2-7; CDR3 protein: CSAWNGNEQYF; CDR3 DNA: TGCAGTGCTTGGAACGGGAACGAGCAGTACTTC
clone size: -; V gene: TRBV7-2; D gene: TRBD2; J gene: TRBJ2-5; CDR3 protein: CASSSSGRRETQYF; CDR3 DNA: TGTGCCAGCAGCTCCAGCGGGAGAAGGGAGACCCAGTACTTC
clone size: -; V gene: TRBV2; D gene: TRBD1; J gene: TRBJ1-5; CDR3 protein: CASRGDRVNQPQHF; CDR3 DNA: TGTGCCAGCAGAGGGGACAGGGTCAATCAGCCCCAGCATTTT
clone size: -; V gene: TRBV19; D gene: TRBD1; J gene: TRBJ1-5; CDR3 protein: CASKGQGVQPQHF; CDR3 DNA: TGTGCCAGTAAGGGACAGGGGGTTCAGCCCCAGCATTTT
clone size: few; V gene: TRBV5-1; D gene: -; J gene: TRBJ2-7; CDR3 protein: CASSLVSRASYEQYF; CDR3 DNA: TGCGCCAGCAGCTTGGTTTCCAGGGCCTCCTACGAGCAGTACTTC
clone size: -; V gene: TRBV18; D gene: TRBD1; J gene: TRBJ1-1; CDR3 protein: CASSPGQGETEAFF; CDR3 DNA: TGTGCCAGCTCACCAGGACAGGGAGAGACTGAAGCTTTCTTT
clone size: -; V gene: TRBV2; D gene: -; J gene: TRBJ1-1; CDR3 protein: CASSSRTPRQVNTEAFF; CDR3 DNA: TGTGCCAGCAGCTCGCGGACACCGAGGCAAGTTAACACTGAAGCTTTCTTT
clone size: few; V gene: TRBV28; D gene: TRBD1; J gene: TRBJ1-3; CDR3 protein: CASRARQGRDTIYF; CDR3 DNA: TGTGCCAGCAGGGCGCGACAGGGTAGGGACACCATATATTTT
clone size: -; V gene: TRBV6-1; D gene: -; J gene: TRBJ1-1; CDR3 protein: CASRDTLNTEAFF; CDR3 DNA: TGTGCCAGCAGGGACACATTGAACACTGAAGCTTTCTTT
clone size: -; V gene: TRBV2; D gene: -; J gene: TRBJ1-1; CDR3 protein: CASNDWAQGGTEAFF; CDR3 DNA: TGTGCCAGCAATGACTGGGCGCAGGGAGGGACTGAAGCTTTCTTT
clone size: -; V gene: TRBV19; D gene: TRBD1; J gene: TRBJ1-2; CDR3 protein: CASSIAGTAALSYGYTF; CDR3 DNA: TGTGCCAGTAGTATAGCCGGGACAGCCGCCTTATCCTATGGCTACACCTTC
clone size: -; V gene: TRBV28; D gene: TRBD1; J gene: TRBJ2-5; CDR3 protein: CASGTGTGEETQYF; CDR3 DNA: TGTGCCAGCGGAACCGGGACAGGGGAAGAGACCCAGTACTTC
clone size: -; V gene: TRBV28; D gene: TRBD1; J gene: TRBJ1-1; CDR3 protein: CASSLVDRGTEAFF; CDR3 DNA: TGTGCCAGCAGTTTGGTCGACAGGGGCACTGAAGCTTTCTTT
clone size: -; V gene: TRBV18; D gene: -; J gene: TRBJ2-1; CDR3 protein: CASSPRAYSHGEQFF; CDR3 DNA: TGTGCCAGCTCACCACGCGCATATAGTCACGGTGAGCAGTTCTTC
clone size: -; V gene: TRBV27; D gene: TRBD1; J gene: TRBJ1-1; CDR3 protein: CASTKQGAPTEAFF; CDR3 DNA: TGTGCCAGTACCAAACAGGGGGCGCCCACTGAAGCTTTCTTT